This entry concerns a single T cell receptor (beta chain). Its antigen is unknown. This record comes from a study of early stage breast cancer tumors. Some clones are missing from TCRdb's copy, which holds only in-frame ones; the method was immunoSEQ multiplex PCR. Of 15,000 or so clones in the sample, roughly 84% are singletons; the top ten hold over 4.5%. Findings and limits, study-wide: Tumors had 2.5 to 3-fold higher T cell density and higher clonality than adjacent normal breast tissue.

This clonotype was obtained from a person aged 25 to 40 with breast cancer. Sequencing was done on a sample of normal breast tissue next to the tumor.

In DNA, the CDR3 is TGCGCCAGCTCTGGGACATTGAACACTGAAGCTTTCTTT. This gives the protein CASSGTLNTEAFF. The chain couples TRBV10-1 to TRBJ1-1; a weak D match, TRBD1 (6 bases). Germline V lookup: CDR1 WNHNN, CDR2 SYGVQD (reference sequence). V lost 8 bases to trimming and J lost 0 bases, with 10 bases between them. The CDR3 contains 13 residues.